These T cell receptor beta chains were read from a single sample in a study of blood T cell repertoires in COVID-19. The repertoire was sequenced with immunoSEQ multiplex PCR; TCRdb's copy has only in-frame clones and lacks some. The data hold 85,000 to 100,000 clones, with 60% to 85% observed a single time. Sequences were obtained from peripheral blood. The receptors here all came from a woman older than 75 with active or convalescent COVID-19. Both conserved end residues are part of each CDR3. The order of the fields is CDR3 DNA, CDR3 protein, J gene, V gene, clone size, D gene. The D gene is left open where the match is weak. Clone size, where shown, is once, few, many, or a class for clones that have expanded.

CDR3 DNA: TGCGCCAGCAGCCCGCTTAGCGGCCGTGCCTACGAGCAGTACTTC; CDR3 protein: CASSPLSGRAYEQYF; J gene: TRBJ2-7; V gene: TRBV4-1; clone size: -; D gene: -
CDR3 DNA: TGTGCCAGCTCACCTTCTAGACAGACGGACAAAATCTTC; CDR3 protein: CASSPSRQTDKIF; J gene: TRBJ2-1; V gene: TRBV18; clone size: few; D gene: -
CDR3 DNA: TGTGCCAGTAGCGGGAGGGCCTTCGAGCAGTACTTC; CDR3 protein: CASSGRAFEQYF; J gene: TRBJ2-7; V gene: TRBV19; clone size: -; D gene: TRBD2
CDR3 DNA: TGTGCCAGCAGCTATAGCGGGGGAAAACTAGCCAAAAACATTCAGTACTTC; CDR3 protein: CASSYSGGKLAKNIQYF; J gene: TRBJ2-4; V gene: TRBV7-2; clone size: -; D gene: TRBD2
CDR3 DNA: TGCGCCAGCAGCTTCGGGACTAGCGCCACAGATACGCAGTATTTT; CDR3 protein: CASSFGTSATDTQYF; J gene: TRBJ2-3; V gene: TRBV5-1; clone size: -; D gene: TRBD2
CDR3 DNA: TGCGCCAGCAGCCTTTACCAGGGGGGTACGCGACCCGGGGAGCTGTTTTTT; CDR3 protein: CASSLYQGGTRPGELFF; J gene: TRBJ2-2; V gene: TRBV4-3; clone size: -; D gene: -
CDR3 DNA: TGTGCCAGCAGTGCGGACAGGGGGCGGACTGAAGCTTTCTTT; CDR3 protein: CASSADRGRTEAFF; J gene: TRBJ1-1; V gene: TRBV27; clone size: -; D gene: TRBD1
CDR3 DNA: TGTGCCAGCAGGGCCGGGACTTTATTCACCGGGGAGCTGTTTTTT; CDR3 protein: CASRAGTLFTGELFF; J gene: TRBJ2-2; V gene: TRBV6-5; clone size: -; D gene: -
CDR3 DNA: TGTGCCAGTAGTACCCCGTGGCTAGGCGACAATGAGCAGTTCTTC; CDR3 protein: CASSTPWLGDNEQFF; J gene: TRBJ2-1; V gene: TRBV19; clone size: -; D gene: -
CDR3 DNA: TGTGCCAGTAGTACCCTGGCGGGTCGAGGGAAGACTGAAGCTTTCTTT; CDR3 protein: CASSTLAGRGKTEAFF; J gene: TRBJ1-1; V gene: TRBV19; clone size: once; D gene: -
CDR3 DNA: TGTGCCAGCAGCTTAAGGGGGTCTGGACAGTCCTACGAGCAGTACTTC; CDR3 protein: CASSLRGSGQSYEQYF; J gene: TRBJ2-7; V gene: TRBV7-9; clone size: -; D gene: -
CDR3 DNA: TGTGCCAGCAGCTTAGGGACTAACTACAATGAGCAGTTCTTC; CDR3 protein: CASSLGTNYNEQFF; J gene: TRBJ2-1; V gene: TRBV7-3; clone size: -; D gene: TRBD2
CDR3 DNA: TGTGCCAGCAGGCAGGGGGCTGAAGCTTTCTTT; CDR3 protein: CASRQGAEAFF; J gene: TRBJ1-1; V gene: TRBV2; clone size: few; D gene: TRBD1